This TCR beta chain is drawn from a study of T cell responses to AZD1222 COVID-19 vaccine. Points from the study as a whole: Spike-specific TCR breadth and depth both grew after two AZD1222 doses. In the spike-specific TCR repertoire, nearly half reportedly target unmutated variant regions.

The method was immunoSEQ multiplex PCR; TCRdb's version includes in-frame clones alone and lacks a portion of them. The data hold about 120,000 clones, with around 87% observed a single time. Notes on this clone: Its antigen remains unidentified.

Recipients boosted at about 4 weeks or about 12 weeks are pooled. There are 17 residues in the CDR3. Trimming shortened V by 1 base and J by 3 bases, and 18 bases separated the two germline ends. Germline CDR1 is SGHTA and CDR2 is FQGNSA. The sequence derives from an adult who received the AZD1222 COVID-19 vaccine. The starting material was peripheral blood, obtained 28 days after the second AZD1222 dose. The rearrangement uses TRBV7-2 and TRBJ1-2, with D perhaps TRBD1 (5 bases). The CDR3 coding sequence is TGTGCCAGCAGCTTAGAAGCGCTTGGGGGAGGCGACTATGGCTACACCTTC. Protein: CASSLEALGGGDYGYTF.